This T cell receptor beta chain was recorded in a study of vaccination and CD4 T cells after COVID-19. Researchers used the Oncomine TCR Beta short-read assay to sequence DNA from cultured CD4+ T cells. TCRdb re-derived calls from the PCR reads in MiXCR, one entry per CDR3 protein. The data show roughly 15,000 distinct CDR3 sequences, with around 59% seen just once and roughly 5% held by the top ten. The germline CDR1 and CDR2 sequences are KGHDR and SFDVKD. This CDR3 comprises 11 residues. The germline V and J ends were trimmed by 0 bases and 9 bases, with 4 bases remaining between them. Concerning this clonotype itself: Its antigen remains unknown.

Treatment here: roughly nine-day PBMC culture with coronavirus spike peptide pools or control peptides (ViraFEST assay). Sequenced here: CD4+ T cells from blood, cultured in vitro, sampled after SARS-CoV-2 vaccination. The TCR comes from a human donor who had recovered from COVID-19. This chain links TRBV24-1 with TRBJ1-2; D gene uncertain. This CDR3 is CATSDLQRYTF. CDR3 nucleotides: TGTGCCACCAGTGATTTGCAACGCTACACCTTC.